This TCR beta chain is drawn from a study of T cells in Graves' hyperthyroidism and ophthalmopathy. Amplification of TCR beta CDR3 regions was performed using RNA transcripts as template. HTBI primers were employed in a first-round RT-PCR of the TCR CDR3. TCRdb re-called the multiplex PCR reads with MiXCR, one entry per CDR3 protein. Among fewer than 700,000 distinct CDR3 sequences listed, 15% to 20% were seen once. This clonotype was seen more than once but under ten times. Patients having uncontrolled infection, another autoimmune disease, pregnancy or lactation were not included. V was shortened by 2 bases and J by 3 bases, with 17 bases between the two germline ends. Germline values: CDR1 SEHNR, CDR2 FQNEAQ (reference sequence). CDR3 length: 17 amino acids.

This TCR came from a woman under 40 with Graves' hyperthyroidism. The chain has TRBV7-9 and TRBJ2-1; a possible D gene is TRBD2 (6 bases). Material for sequencing was blood. CDR3 nucleotide sequence: TGTGCCAGCAGCTTAAATCAGTGGGGCGGGAACTACAATGAGCAGTTCTTC. Its translation: CASSLNQWGGNYNEQFF.